This TCR beta chain is drawn from a study of cytomegalovirus exposure and HLA in healthy donors. 60 Vbeta and 13 Jbeta primers were used in PCR. The data were produced by immunoSEQ multiplex PCR, yet TCRdb's version contains in-frame clones alone and is incomplete. Seen here are about 98,000 clones, approximately 74% observed once, and the top ten hold approximately 2%. Losses at the gene ends were 6 bases for V and 0 bases for J; bases not matched to a gene: 2. Germline V gene sequence: CDR1 PRHDT, CDR2 FYEKMQ (reference sequence). The CDR3 has 13 residues. Material for sequencing was PBMCs. The chain is built from TRBV13 and TRBJ2-7; 7 bases are a match to TRBD1. The receptor's source is a male donor in good health and CMV-seronegative. In DNA, the CDR3 is TGTGCCAGCAGACGGGACAGCTCCTACGAGCAGTACTTC. This codes for CASRRDSSYEQYF.